This T cell receptor (beta chain) was sequenced for a study of cytomegalovirus exposure and HLA in healthy donors. Study-wide context: Most genotyped donors, 81% of around 370, had Caucasian-associated genetic ancestry.

The study ran its PCR with 60 Vbeta and 13 Jbeta primers. The assay was immunoSEQ multiplex PCR, and TCRdb's table has in-frame clones only and misses some. The table has more than 95,000 clones, just over 75% seen once. Overall study findings and caveats: Rare TCR sequences dominated, though some public TCRs recurred in many donors. Common viral pathogens (according to a later analysis) appeared linked to several of the most significant clusters.

With respect to this clone: Its specificity is not known.

Trimming took 4 bases from V and 4 from J, leaving 5 bases between them. The germline CDR1 and CDR2 sequences are MNHEY and SVGAGI. This CDR3 is 12 amino acids long. The sequence was obtained from a man aged 40-49 years in good health and CMV-seropositive. The rearrangement links TRBV6-5 to TRBJ1-3; D gene uncertain. The sequenced material came from PBMCs. The CDR3 region has the DNA TGTGCCAGCAGTTCGCGGGGAAACACCATATATTTT. Protein: CASSSRGNTIYF.